Below are 8 T cell receptor beta chains sequenced from a single sample in a study of blood T cells in healthy people across ages. Together with a sample-barcoded 5' primer, a J-beta primer mix was included in a second PCR lasting roughly 7 to 11 cycles. TCRdb reprocessed the 5' RACE reads with MiXCR, giving one entry per CDR3 protein. The repertoire consists of a few hundred thousand distinct CDR3 sequences, with about 29% occurring once and the leading ten covering roughly 3.5%. A further study also used this sample, focusing on T cells of mothers and their children.

The sample consisted of blood. These receptors originate from a boy younger than 10 in good health.

The table lists this clonotype with many counts. The rearrangement uses TRBV5-1 and TRBJ2-5; no clear D. From germline, CDR1 is SGHRS and CDR2 YFSETQ. The V end lost 0 bases, the J end lost 1 base, and 7 bases lay between the germline ends. This CDR3 comprises 14 residues. The CDR3 loop reads CASSLETAQETQYF. For the CDR3, the DNA is TGCGCCAGCAGCTTGGAAACGGCCCAAGAGACCCAGTACTTC. The full variable domain, completed using reference TRBV5-1 and TRBJ2-5, is KAGVTQTPRYLIKTRGQQVTLSCSPISGHRSVSWYQQTPGQGLQFLFEYFSETQRNKGNFPGRFSGRQFSNSRSEMNVSTLELGDSALYLCASSLETAQETQYFGPGTRLLVL.

The chain recombines TRBV10-3 with TRBJ1-6, with a weak D call TRBD1 (6 bases). The CDR3 is made up of 12 amino acids. V lost 7 bases and J 7 bases, leaving 8 bases between the germline ends. CDR1 and CDR2 from the germline V gene are ENHRY and SYGVKD. CDR3 bases: TGTGCCATCAAGGGGGAGAATTCACCCCTCCACTTT. This codes for CAIKGENSPLHF.

This clonotype was observed a handful of times. The rearrangement uses TRBV19 and TRBJ2-5; D perhaps matches TRBD1 (6 bases). The germline CDR1 and CDR2 sequences are LNHDA and SQIVND (reference sequence). CDR3 length: 13 amino acids. Trimming pared 6 bases from V and 4 bases from J, leaving 12 bases between. CDR3 nucleotide sequence: TGTGCCAGTAGGGGGGACATGGTAGAGACCCAGTACTTC. Protein product: CASRGDMVETQYF. The complete variable domain, with remaining parts taken from reference TRBV19 and TRBJ2-5, reads DGGITQSPKYLFRKEGQNVTLSCEQNLNHDAMYWYRQDPGQGLRLIYYSQIVNDFQKGDIAEGYSVSREKKESFPLTVTSAQKNPTAFYLCASRGDMVETQYFGPGTRLLVL.

About this clonotype: The germline gene is not matched at one end of the junction; a read error may be the cause. This chain links TRBV10-3 with TRBJ1-2; TRBD1 aligns across 9 bases. The CDR3 is 13 amino acids. Germline-derived CDR1 and CDR2 are ENHRY and SYGVKD. CDR3 nucleotide sequence: TGTACCATCAGCAGGACAGGGGACTATGGCTACACCTTC. It specifies CTISRTGDYGYTF.

The J gene is TRBJ2-5, the V gene TRBV11-2, with 8 bases that match TRBD1. The J call could be wrong; TRBJ2-7 is a better fit for the DNA end. Per the germline V gene, CDR1 is SGHAT and CDR2 is FQNNGV. CDR3 length: 16 residues. The CDR3 DNA sequence: TGTGCCAGCAGCTTAAGCTTGGACAGGGAGGTTCACGAGCAGTACTTC. Encoded protein: CASSLSLDREVHEQYF.

The V and J genes are TRBV3-1 and TRBJ2-4; 9 bases are a match to TRBD1. V lost 8 bases to trimming and J lost 0 bases; unmatched junction nucleotides: 5. Per germline, CDR1 LGHDT and CDR2 YNNKEL (reference sequence). CDR3 length: 15 residues. The CDR3, as DNA: TGTGCCAGCGACGAACAGGGGGCAGCCAAAAACATTCAGTACTTC. Translation: CASDEQGAAKNIQYF.

This clonotype showed up just a few times. The chain joins TRBV5-1 to TRBJ2-7; no reliable D call. Trimming took off 0 bases at V and 3 bases at J, with 10 bases between the two ends. There are 14 residues in the CDR3. Germline assignment: CDR1 SGHRS and CDR2 YFSETQ. This CDR3 is CASSLGASLYEQYF. As DNA, the CDR3 is TGCGCCAGCAGCTTGGGAGCGTCCCTCTACGAGCAGTACTTC.

About this clonotype itself: The junction does not match germline at one end; this may be a read error. The chain links TRBV4-1 to TRBJ2-1, with 7 nucleotides matching TRBD2. Germline loops: CDR1 MGHRA, CDR2 YSYEKL. The CDR3 covers 18 residues. The CDR3 coding sequence is TGCGCCAGCAGCCAAAGCGGACGGGAGGATTACTCCTACAATGAGCAGTCCTTC. This encodes CASSQSGREDYSYNEQSF.